Sequencing of this T cell receptor beta chain was carried out in a study of blood T cell repertoires in COVID-19. Study summary: T cells, B-cell-depleted T cells, or PBMCs provided the cDNA or gDNA that served as material.

CDR3 size: 14 residues. After removal of 5 bases from V and 5 bases from J, the junction contained 7 bases not matched to a gene. CDR1 is GTSNPN, CDR2 SVGIG, per germline (reference sequence). How the authors handled the data: Amplified reference gene primers provided the basis for estimating nucleated cell counts. Assay used: immunoSEQ multiplex PCR; TCRdb lists only in-frame clones, some missing. V and J calls and clone size are given by that table; D and trimming were obtained from the DNA. Here the sample spans approximately 300,000 clones, more than 70% being singletons. Seattle cases were enrolled at active infection and followed longitudinally.

The V call is TRBV30, the J call TRBJ1-5; the match to TRBD1 covers 9 bases. This clonotype originated in a woman in her thirties with COVID-19, enrolled during active disease. Material for sequencing was peripheral blood. CDR3 in DNA: TGTGCCTGGGGACAGGGGAACGGTGATCAGCCCCAGCATTTT. Amino acid sequence: CAWGQGNGDQPQHF.